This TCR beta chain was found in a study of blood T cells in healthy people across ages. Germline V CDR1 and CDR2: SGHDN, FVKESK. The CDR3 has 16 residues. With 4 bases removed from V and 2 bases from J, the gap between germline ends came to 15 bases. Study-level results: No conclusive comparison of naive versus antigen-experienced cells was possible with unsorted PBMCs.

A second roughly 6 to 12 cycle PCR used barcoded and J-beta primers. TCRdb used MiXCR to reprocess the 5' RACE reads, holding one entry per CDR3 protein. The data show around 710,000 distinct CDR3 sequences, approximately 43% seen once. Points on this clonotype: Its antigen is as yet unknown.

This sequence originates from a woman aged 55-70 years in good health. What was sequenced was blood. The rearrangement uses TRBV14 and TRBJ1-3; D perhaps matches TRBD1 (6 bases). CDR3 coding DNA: TGTGCCAGCAGCCCCTGGACAGCCGGCCCTGGAAACACCATATATTTT. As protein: CASSPWTAGPGNTIYF.